This T cell receptor beta chain was identified during a study of cytomegalovirus exposure and HLA in healthy donors. Study-level results: A later analysis showed TCR association rates differing by HLA locus, peaking at DRB1 and lowest at HLA-C. As confirmed in vitro, three CMV-associated chains were specific for CMV antigens.

The PCR contained 60 Vbeta and 13 Jbeta primers. Sequencing used immunoSEQ multiplex PCR; TCRdb keeps in-frame clones, though not all of them. Counted here are 90,000 to 100,000 clones, over 60% occurring once; the ten biggest clones make up approximately 8%. A remark on this clone: Its cognate antigen is unknown.

Germline values: CDR1 SGHVS, CDR2 FNYEAQ. The V gene end was trimmed by 4 bases and the J gene end by 2 bases; junction bases not matched to a gene: 9. This CDR3 region has 16 residues. This receptor was taken from a female donor in good health and CMV-seronegative. This chain joins TRBV7-6 and TRBJ2-3, with 7 nucleotides matching TRBD2. Sequencing was done on a sample of PBMCs. Here the CDR3 reads CASSSTRLAATDTQYF. CDR3 bases: TGTGCCAGCAGCTCGACGCGCCTAGCGGCCACAGATACGCAGTATTTT.